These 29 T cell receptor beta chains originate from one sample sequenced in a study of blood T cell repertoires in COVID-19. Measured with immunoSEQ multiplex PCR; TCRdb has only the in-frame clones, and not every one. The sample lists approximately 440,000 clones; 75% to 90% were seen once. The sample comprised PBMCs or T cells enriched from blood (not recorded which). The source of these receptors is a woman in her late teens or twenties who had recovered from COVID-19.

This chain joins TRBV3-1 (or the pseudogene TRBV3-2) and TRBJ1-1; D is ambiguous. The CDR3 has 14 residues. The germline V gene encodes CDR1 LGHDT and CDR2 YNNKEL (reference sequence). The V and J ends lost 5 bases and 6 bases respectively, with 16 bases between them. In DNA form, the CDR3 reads TGTGCCAGCAGCGCGGAGGGTTTAGTAGCTGAAGCTTTCTTT. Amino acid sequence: CASSAEGLVAEAFF.

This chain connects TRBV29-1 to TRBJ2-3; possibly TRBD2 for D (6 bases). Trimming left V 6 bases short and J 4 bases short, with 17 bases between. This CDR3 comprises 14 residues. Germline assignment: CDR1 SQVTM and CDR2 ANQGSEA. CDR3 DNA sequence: TGCAGCGTCGGGGGTATCGGATCGTCAGATACGCAGTATTTT. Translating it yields CSVGGIGSSDTQYF.

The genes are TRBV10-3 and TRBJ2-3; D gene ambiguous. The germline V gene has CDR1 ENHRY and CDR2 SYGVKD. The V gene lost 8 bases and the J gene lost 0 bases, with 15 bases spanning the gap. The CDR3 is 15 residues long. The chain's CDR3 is CAIQGGSTSTDTQYF. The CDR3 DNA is TGTGCCATCCAAGGCGGCAGCACTAGCACAGATACGCAGTATTTT.

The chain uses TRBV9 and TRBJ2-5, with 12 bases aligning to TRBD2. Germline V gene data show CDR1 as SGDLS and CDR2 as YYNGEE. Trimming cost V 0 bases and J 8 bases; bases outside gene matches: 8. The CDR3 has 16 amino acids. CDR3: CASSVALAGGVETQYF. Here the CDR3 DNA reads TGTGCCAGCAGCGTAGCACTAGCGGGGGGAGTGGAAACCCAGTACTTC.

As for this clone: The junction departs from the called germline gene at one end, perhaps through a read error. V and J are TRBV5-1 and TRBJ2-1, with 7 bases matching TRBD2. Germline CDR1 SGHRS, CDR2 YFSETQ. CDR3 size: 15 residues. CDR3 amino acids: CASSPSSGLAVTRLF. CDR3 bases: TGCGCCAGCAGCCCGTCCAGTGGGCTAGCGGTGACTAGGCTCTTC. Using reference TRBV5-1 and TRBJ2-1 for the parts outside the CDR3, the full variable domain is KAGVTQTPRYLIKTRGQQVTLSCSPISGHRSVSWYQQTPGQGLQFLFEYFSETQRNKGNFPGRFSGRQFSNSRSEMNVSTLELGDSALYLCASSPSSGLAVTRLFGPGTRLTVL.

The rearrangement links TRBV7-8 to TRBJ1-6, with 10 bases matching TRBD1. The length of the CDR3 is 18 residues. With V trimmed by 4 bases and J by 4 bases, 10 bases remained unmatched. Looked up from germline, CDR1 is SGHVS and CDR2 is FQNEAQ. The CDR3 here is CASSSLPGQGPYNSPLHF. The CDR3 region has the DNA TGTGCCAGCAGCTCCTTACCGGGACAGGGGCCTTATAATTCACCCCTCCACTTT.

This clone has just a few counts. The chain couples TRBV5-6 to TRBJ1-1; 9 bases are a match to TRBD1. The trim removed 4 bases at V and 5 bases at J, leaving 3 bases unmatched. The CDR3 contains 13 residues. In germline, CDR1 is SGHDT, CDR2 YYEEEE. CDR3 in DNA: TGTGCCAGCAGCCGGGACAGGGTAACTGAAGCTTTCTTT. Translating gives CASSRDRVTEAFF.

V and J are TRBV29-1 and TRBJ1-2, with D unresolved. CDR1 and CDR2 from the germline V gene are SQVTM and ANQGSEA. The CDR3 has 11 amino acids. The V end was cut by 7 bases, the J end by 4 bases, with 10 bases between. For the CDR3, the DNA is TGCAGCGGAGGAGGAGCCTATGGCTACACCTTC. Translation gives CSGGGAYGYTF.

CDR3 protein: CASGRSYNEQFF. The CDR3, as DNA: TGTGCCAGCGGGCGCTCCTACAATGAGCAGTTCTTC. The chain employs TRBV6-5 and TRBJ2-1; no firm D call. This CDR3 region has 12 residues. V lost 8 bases and J lost 0, with 5 bases in between. Germline-derived CDR1 and CDR2 are MNHEY and SVGAGI.

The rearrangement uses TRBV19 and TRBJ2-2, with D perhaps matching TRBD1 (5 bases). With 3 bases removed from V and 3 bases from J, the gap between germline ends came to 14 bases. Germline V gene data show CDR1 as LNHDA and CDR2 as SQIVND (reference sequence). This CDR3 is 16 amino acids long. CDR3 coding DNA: TGTGCCAGTAGTATTAAGGCAGGGTGGCACACCGGGGAGCTGTTTTTT. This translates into CASSIKAGWHTGELFF.

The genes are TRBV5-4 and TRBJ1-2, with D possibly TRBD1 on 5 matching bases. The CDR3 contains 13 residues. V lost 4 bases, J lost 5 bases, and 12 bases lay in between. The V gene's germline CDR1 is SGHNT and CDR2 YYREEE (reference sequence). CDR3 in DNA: TGTGCCAGCAGCCCGGACAAGTATTATGGCTACACCTTC. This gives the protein CASSPDKYYGYTF. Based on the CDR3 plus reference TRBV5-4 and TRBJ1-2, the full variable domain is ETGVTQSPTHLIKTRGQQVTLRCSSQSGHNTVSWYQQALGQGPQFIFQYYREEENGRGNFPPRFSGLQFPNYSSELNVNALELDDSALYLCASSPDKYYGYTFGSGTRLTVV.

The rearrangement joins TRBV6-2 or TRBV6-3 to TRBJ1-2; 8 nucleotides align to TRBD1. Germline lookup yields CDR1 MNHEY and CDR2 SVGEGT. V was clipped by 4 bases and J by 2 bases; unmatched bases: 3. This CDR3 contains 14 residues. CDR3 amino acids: CASSLGTGNYGYTF. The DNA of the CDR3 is TGTGCCAGCAGTTTGGGGACAGGCAACTATGGCTACACCTTC.

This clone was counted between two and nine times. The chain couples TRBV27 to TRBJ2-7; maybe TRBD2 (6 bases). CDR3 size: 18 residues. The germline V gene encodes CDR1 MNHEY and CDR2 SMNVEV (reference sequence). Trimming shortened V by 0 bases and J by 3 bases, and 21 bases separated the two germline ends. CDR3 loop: CASSLSSWGGSKHYEQYF. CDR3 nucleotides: TGTGCCAGCAGTTTATCATCTTGGGGAGGTTCTAAACACTACGAGCAGTACTTC.

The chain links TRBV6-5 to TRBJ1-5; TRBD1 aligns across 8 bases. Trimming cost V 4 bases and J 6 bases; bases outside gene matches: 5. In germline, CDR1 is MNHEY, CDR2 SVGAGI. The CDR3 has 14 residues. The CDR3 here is CASSSQGAPQPQHF. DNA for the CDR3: TGTGCCAGCAGTTCTCAGGGGGCTCCTCAGCCCCAGCATTTT.

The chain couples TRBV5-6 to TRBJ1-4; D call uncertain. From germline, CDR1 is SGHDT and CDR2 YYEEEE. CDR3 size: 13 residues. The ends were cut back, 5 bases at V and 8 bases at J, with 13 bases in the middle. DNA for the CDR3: TGTGCCAGCAGTCGTTGGTCGAGGGAAAAACTGTTTTTT. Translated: CASSRWSREKLFF.

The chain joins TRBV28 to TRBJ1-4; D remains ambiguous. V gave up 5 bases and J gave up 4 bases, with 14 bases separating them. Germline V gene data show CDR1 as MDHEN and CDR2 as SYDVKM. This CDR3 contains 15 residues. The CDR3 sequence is CASSPSGIGNEKLFF. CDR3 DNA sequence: TGTGCCAGCAGTCCCTCGGGGATAGGTAATGAAAAACTGTTTTTT.

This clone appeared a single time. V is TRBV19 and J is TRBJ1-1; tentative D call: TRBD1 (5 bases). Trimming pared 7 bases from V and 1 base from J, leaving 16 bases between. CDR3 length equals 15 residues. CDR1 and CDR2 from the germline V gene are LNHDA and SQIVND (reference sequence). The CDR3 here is CASTPGPGSNTEAFF. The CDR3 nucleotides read TGTGCCAGTACCCCAGGTCCAGGGTCGAACACTGAAGCTTTCTTT. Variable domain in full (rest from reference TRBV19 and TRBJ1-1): DGGITQSPKYLFRKEGQNVTLSCEQNLNHDAMYWYRQDPGQGLRLIYYSQIVNDFQKGDIAEGYSVSREKKESFPLTVTSAQKNPTAFYLCASTPGPGSNTEAFFGQGTRLTVV.

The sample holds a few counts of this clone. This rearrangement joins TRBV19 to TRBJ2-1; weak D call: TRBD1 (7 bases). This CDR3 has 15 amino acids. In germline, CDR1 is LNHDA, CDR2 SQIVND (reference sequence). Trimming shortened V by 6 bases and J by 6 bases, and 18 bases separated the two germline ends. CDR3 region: CASRYTGEASNEQFF. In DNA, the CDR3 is TGTGCCAGTAGGTACACAGGGGAGGCTTCCAATGAGCAGTTCTTC.

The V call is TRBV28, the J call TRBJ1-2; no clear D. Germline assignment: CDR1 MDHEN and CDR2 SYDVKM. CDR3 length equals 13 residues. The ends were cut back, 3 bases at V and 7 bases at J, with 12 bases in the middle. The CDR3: CASSFGSLPGYTF. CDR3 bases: TGTGCCAGCAGTTTTGGTTCACTGCCTGGCTACACCTTC.

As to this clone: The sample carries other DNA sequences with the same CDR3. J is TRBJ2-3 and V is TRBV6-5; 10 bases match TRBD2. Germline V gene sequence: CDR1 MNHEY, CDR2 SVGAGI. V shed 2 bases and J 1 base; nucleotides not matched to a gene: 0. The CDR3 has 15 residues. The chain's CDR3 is CASSYSGGGTDTQYF. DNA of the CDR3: TGTGCCAGCAGTTACAGCGGGGGGGGCACAGATACGCAGTATTTT.

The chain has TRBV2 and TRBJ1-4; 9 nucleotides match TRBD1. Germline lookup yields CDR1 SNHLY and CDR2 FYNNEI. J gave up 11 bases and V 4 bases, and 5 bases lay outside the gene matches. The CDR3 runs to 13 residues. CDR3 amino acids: CASSAGTGIKLFF. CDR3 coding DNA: TGTGCCAGCAGTGCGGGGACAGGGATTAAACTGTTTTTT.

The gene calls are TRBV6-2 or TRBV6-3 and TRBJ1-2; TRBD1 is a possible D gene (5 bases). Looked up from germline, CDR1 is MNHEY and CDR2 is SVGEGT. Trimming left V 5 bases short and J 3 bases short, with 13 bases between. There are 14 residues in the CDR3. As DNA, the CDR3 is TGTGCCAGCAGTCCAGGGATTGGGTACTATGGCTACACCTTC. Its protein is CASSPGIGYYGYTF.

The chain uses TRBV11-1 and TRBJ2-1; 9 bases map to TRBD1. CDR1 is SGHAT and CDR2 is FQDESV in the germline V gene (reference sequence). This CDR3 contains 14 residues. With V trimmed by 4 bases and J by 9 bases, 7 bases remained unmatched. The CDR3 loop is CASSSRTGDVEQFF. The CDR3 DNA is TGTGCCAGCAGCTCCCGGACAGGGGACGTTGAGCAGTTCTTC.

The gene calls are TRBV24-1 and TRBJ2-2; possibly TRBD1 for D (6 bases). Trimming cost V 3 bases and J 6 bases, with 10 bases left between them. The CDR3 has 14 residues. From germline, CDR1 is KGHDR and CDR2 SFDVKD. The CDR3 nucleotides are TGTGCCACCAGTGATCGGAGGACAGCCGGGGAGCTGTTTTTT. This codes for CATSDRRTAGELFF.

The DNA of the CDR3 is TGTGCCAGCAGTTTGCCCCGAGGTGGCTCTAGCACAGATACGCAGTATTTT. Translated, it gives CASSLPRGGSSTDTQYF. The chain links TRBV28 to TRBJ2-3; D ambiguous. This CDR3 has 17 amino acids. Germline V gene data show CDR1 as MDHEN and CDR2 as SYDVKM. Trimming removed 3 bases from V and 0 bases from J, with 16 bases in between. Supplemented by reference TRBV28 and TRBJ2-3, the full variable domain reads DVKVTQSSRYLVKRTGEKVFLECVQDMDHENMFWYRQDPGLGLRLIYFSYDVKMKEKGDIPEGYSVSREKKERFSLILESASTNQTSMYLCASSLPRGGSSTDTQYFGPGTRLTVL.

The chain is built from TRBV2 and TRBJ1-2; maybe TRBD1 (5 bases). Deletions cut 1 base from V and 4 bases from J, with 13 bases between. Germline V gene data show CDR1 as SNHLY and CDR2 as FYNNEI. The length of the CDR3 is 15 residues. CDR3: CASSEEAGKGYGYTF. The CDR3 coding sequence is TGTGCCAGCAGTGAAGAAGCAGGGAAGGGCTATGGCTACACCTTC.

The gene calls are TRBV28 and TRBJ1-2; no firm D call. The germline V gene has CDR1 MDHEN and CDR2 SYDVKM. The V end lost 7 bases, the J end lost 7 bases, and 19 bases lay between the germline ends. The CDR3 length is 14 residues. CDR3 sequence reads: CASINVSGSRGYTF. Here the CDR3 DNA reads TGTGCCAGCATAAACGTCTCGGGAAGTCGTGGCTACACCTTC.

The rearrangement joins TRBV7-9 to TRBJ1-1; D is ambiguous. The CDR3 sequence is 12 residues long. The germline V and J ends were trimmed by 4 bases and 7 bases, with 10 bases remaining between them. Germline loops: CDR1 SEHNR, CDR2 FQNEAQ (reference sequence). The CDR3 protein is CASSSDIDEAFF. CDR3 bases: TGTGCCAGCAGCTCTGACATAGATGAAGCTTTCTTT.

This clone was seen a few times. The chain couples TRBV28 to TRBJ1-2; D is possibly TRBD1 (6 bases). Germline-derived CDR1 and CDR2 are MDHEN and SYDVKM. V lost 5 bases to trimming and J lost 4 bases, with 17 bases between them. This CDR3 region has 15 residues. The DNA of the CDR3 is TGTGCCAGCAGTGGCGGACAGAAAGGAGGCTATGGCTACACCTTC. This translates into CASSGGQKGGYGYTF.